The TCR beta chain described here comes from a study of graft-versus-host responses after intestinal transplantation. Overall study context: Tacrolimus and steroids were given for two to three years to all recipients after anti-thymocyte globulin induction.

The table came from immunoSEQ multiplex PCR; TCRdb's copy has only in-frame clones and leaves some out. The sample consists of about 88,000 clones, approximately 94% of them appearing once. As concerns this clone: What it binds is unknown.

Germline V gene lookup returns CDR1 SGHRS and CDR2 YFSETQ. With 1 base removed from V and 7 bases from J, the gap between germline ends came to 2 bases. There are 11 residues in the CDR3. Study results and limitations: Recipient marrow showed GvH clones, some seen first in ileum or blood.

This chain links TRBV5-1 with TRBJ2-2; D is undetermined. Here the sequenced sample was unstimulated CD4+ T cells sorted from spleen or lymph node cells, taken before transplant. The source is a human donor who was the organ donor for an intestinal transplant. This CDR3 reads CASSLNGELFF. The CDR3 DNA follows: TGCGCCAGCAGCTTGAACGGGGAGCTGTTTTTT.